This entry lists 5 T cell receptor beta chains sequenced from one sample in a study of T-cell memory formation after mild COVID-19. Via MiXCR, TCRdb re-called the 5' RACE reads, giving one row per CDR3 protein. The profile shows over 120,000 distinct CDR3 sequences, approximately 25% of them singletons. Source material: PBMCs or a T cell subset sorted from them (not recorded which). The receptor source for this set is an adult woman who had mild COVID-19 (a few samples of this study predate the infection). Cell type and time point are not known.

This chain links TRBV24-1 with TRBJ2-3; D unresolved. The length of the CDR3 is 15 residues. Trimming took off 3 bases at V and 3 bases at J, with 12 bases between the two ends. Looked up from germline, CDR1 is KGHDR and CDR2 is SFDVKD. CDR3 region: CATSDAPPGTDTQYF. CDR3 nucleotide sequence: TGTGCCACCAGTGATGCCCCCCCGGGTACAGATACGCAGTATTTT.

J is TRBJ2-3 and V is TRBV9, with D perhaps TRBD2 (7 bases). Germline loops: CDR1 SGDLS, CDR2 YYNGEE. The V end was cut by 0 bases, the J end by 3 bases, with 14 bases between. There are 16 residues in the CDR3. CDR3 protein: CASSVGSGGITDTQYF. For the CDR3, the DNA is TGTGCCAGCAGCGTAGGATCGGGGGGCATAACAGATACGCAGTATTTT.

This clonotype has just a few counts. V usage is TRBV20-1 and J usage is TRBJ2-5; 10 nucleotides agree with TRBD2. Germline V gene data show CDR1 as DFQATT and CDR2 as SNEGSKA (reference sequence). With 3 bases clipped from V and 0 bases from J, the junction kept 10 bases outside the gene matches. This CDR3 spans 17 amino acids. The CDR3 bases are TGCAGTGCTAGGCCCGGGGCGACTAGCGGGTACCAAGAGACCCAGTACTTC. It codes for CSARPGATSGYQETQYF.

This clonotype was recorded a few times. The CDR3, as DNA: TGTGCCAGCAGCGCCCGGACAGGGAGCTACGAGCAGTACTTC. It translates to CASSARTGSYEQYF. The chain recombines TRBV5-6 with TRBJ2-7, with 8 bases aligning to TRBD1. V lost 4 bases to trimming and J lost 3 bases; unmatched junction nucleotides: 6. The CDR3 consists of 14 residues. The germline gives CDR1 SGHDT, CDR2 YYEEEE.

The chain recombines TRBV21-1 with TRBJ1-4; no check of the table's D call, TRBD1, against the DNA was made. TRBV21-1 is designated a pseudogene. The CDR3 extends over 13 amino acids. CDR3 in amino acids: CASNPGTEEKLFF. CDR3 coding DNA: TGTGCCAGCAATCCAGGGACGGAGGAAAAACTGTTTTTT.